This is a list of T cell receptor beta chains from one sample in a study of T cell responses to AZD1222 COVID-19 vaccine. The method was immunoSEQ multiplex PCR; TCRdb's version includes in-frame clones alone and lacks a portion of them. The sample consists of some 120,000 clones, roughly 88% of them appearing once. This material consisted of peripheral blood, taken on day 0 of MenACWY control vaccination. These receptors were obtained from an adult in good health. CDR3s include the opening cysteine and the closing phenylalanine or tryptophan. A D gene is named only where the DNA matches it firmly. Size is omitted from some rows. Given values are once, few, many or a class for expanded clones.

j_call,d_call,clone_size,v_call,cdr3_nt,cdr3_aa
TRBJ1-2,-,-,TRBV27,TGTGCCAGCAGTTCCCCGGGGAGGGGGTACTATGGCTACACCTTC,CASSSPGRGYYGYTF
TRBJ2-2,-,-,TRBV7-3,TGTGCCAGCCGTTTAGGGGGGCAGAACACCGGGGAGCTGTTTTTT,CASRLGGQNTGELFF
TRBJ2-7,TRBD1,few,TRBV6-5,TGTGCCAGCAGGGACAGGGGTTCACGGGAGCAGTACTTC,CASRDRGSREQYF
TRBJ2-7,-,few,TRBV10-3,TGTGCCATCAGTGTAGCACTGGGCGGCTCCTACGAGCAGTACTTC,CAISVALGGSYEQYF
TRBJ2-3,TRBD1,-,TRBV9,TGTGCCAGCAGCGCCCGGGACAGGGTAACAGATACGCAGTATTTT,CASSARDRVTDTQYF
TRBJ2-1,TRBD1,-,TRBV27,TGTGCCAGCAGCTGGGGGAGGGACAGGGAATACAATGAGCAGTTCTTC,CASSWGRDREYNEQFF
TRBJ2-5,TRBD2,-,TRBV5-6,TGTGCCAGCAGCTTGTTTGAGGGCTTTAGCGGGGGTCTGGAGACCCAGTACTTC,CASSLFEGFSGGLETQYF
TRBJ2-5,-,-,TRBV18,TGTGCCAGCTCACCAGGACTTAAGGAGACCCAGTACTTC,CASSPGLKETQYF
TRBJ2-6,-,-,TRBV7-2,TGTGCCAGCAGCTTAATGTCCTCTGGGGCCAACGTCCTGACTTTC,CASSLMSSGANVLTF
TRBJ2-1,-,-,TRBV28,TGTGCCAGCAGTTTATTGTCAGGGTGGGGGAGAGATGAGCAGTTCTTC,CASSLLSGWGRDEQFF
TRBJ2-3,TRBD2,few,TRBV5-1,TGCGCCAGCAGCTTGGTTGCGGGGGGGCCGGGCACAGATACGCAGTATTTT,CASSLVAGGPGTDTQYF
TRBJ1-6,-,-,TRBV4-1,TGCGCCAGCAGCCAAGGAAGGGGAACAGGAAATTCACCCCTCCACTTT,CASSQGRGTGNSPLHF
TRBJ2-6,-,-,TRBV6-2/TRBV6-3,TGTGCCAGCAGTTACCGTGGGGCCAACGTCCTGACTTTC,CASSYRGANVLTF
TRBJ2-1,-,once,TRBV7-9,TGTGCCAGCAGCTATCTCGGGCCCGGGGACAATGAGCAGTTCTTC,CASSYLGPGDNEQFF
TRBJ1-2,TRBD1,-,TRBV10-2,TGCGCCACCTGGACAGGGGACTATGGCTACACCTTC,CATWTGDYGYTF
TRBJ1-5,TRBD1,-,TRBV7-9,TGTGCCAGCAGCTTAAGGACAGGGGGCAATCAGCCCCAGCATTTT,CASSLRTGGNQPQHF
TRBJ1-6,-,few,TRBV5-4,TGTGCCAGCAGCGGTAAGAAGGGGGTAGATTCACCCCTCCACTTT,CASSGKKGVDSPLHF
TRBJ2-5,-,-,TRBV7-9,TGTGCCAGCAGCTTAGCCTCAACAACCTTTATTGAGACCCAGTACTTC,CASSLASTTFIETQYF
TRBJ2-1,TRBD2,-,TRBV20-1,TGCAGTGCTAGTAGCGGGGACTACAATGAGCAGTTCTTC,CSASSGDYNEQFF
TRBJ2-3,TRBD1,-,TRBV19,TGTGCCAGTAGTATAGGGACAGGGCCAGATACGCAGTATTTT,CASSIGTGPDTQYF
TRBJ2-1,-,-,TRBV4-1,TGCGCCAGCAGCCAAGAGCCAGGGCTTAGTGGGAATGAGCAGTTCTTC,CASSQEPGLSGNEQFF
TRBJ1-4,-,-,TRBV14,TGTGCCAGCAGCCAAGGCCCCCGGGGCGCTAATGAAAAACTGTTTTTT,CASSQGPRGANEKLFF
TRBJ2-3,-,-,TRBV6-5,TGTGCCAGCAGTTACTCCCGGCGGCCGACAGATACGCAGTATTTT,CASSYSRRPTDTQYF
TRBJ1-1,-,-,TRBV19,TGTGCCAGTAGTATCGGGGGGCTGGACACTGAAGCTTTCTTT,CASSIGGLDTEAFF
TRBJ2-1,TRBD1,few,TRBV28,TGTGCCAGCAGTTCCCTCCCCGGGACAGGGACCTACAATGAGCAGTTCTTC,CASSSLPGTGTYNEQFF
TRBJ2-5,-,-,TRBV21-1,TGTGCCAGCAGCAAAGCGAATGGCCGCCCGGAGGCCTTACAAGAGACCCAGTACTTC,CASSKANGRPEALQETQYF
TRBJ2-3,-,-,TRBV7-6,TGTGCCAGCAGCTCAACCGGGACGGGCACAGATACGCAGTATTTT,CASSSTGTGTDTQYF
TRBJ1-6,TRBD1,-,TRBV7-2,TGTGCCAGCAGCTGGGACAGCAATTCACCCCTCCACTTT,CASSWDSNSPLHF